This T cell receptor (beta chain) was found in a study of beta chain features in type 1 diabetes. Study conclusions and caveats: Across patients, naive, central memory and Treg TCRB repertoires exhibited apparently greater similarity than was observed across healthy donors.

The CDR3 runs to 15 residues. CDR1 and CDR2 (germline): SGHNT, YYREEE (reference sequence). With 3 bases clipped from V and 2 bases from J, the junction kept 8 bases outside the gene matches. Expressed TCRB transcripts were sequenced because the isolated RNA had all been reverse transcribed beforehand. Generated by immunoSEQ multiplex PCR, the TCRdb table keeps only in-frame clones and is missing some. The data show roughly 250,000 clones, with over 8.5% seen just once and about 0.037% held by the top ten. Notes on this clone: Its cognate antigen is unknown.

CD45RO/CCR7/CD25/CD127/CD95/CD27 separated CD4+ naive, central memory, regulatory and stem cell-like memory cells by sorting. Source material: naive CD4+ T cells from blood. The chain has TRBV5-4 and TRBJ2-7, with 7 positions matching TRBD2. The clonotype originates from a woman younger than 35 in good health. The CDR3 DNA is TGTGCCAGCAGCTCCGGACTAGTTACGACCTACGAGCAGTACTTC. Residues: CASSSGLVTTYEQYF. The variable domain in full, with the rest retrieved from reference TRBV5-4 and TRBJ2-7, is ETGVTQSPTHLIKTRGQQVTLRCSSQSGHNTVSWYQQALGQGPQFIFQYYREEENGRGNFPPRFSGLQFPNYSSELNVNALELDDSALYLCASSSGLVTTYEQYFGPGTRLTVT.